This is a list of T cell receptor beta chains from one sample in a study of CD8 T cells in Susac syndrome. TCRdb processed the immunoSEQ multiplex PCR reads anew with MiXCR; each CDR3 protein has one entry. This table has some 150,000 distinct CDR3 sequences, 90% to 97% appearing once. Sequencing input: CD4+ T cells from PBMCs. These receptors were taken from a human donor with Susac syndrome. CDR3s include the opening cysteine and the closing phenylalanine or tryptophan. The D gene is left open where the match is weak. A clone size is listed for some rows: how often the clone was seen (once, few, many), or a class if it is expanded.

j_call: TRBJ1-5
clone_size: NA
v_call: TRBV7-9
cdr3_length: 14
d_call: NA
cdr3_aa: CASSPEWDGQPQHF
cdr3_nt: TGTGCCAGCAGCCCGGAGTGGGACGGTCAGCCCCAGCATTTT

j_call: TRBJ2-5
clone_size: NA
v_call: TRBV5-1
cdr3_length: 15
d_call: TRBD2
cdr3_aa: CASSPSGTSLETQYF
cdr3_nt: TGCGCCAGCAGTCCCTCGGGGACTAGCCTAGAGACCCAGTACTTC

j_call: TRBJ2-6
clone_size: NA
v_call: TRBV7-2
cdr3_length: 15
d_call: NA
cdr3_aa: CASSLYGSGANVLTF
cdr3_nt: TGTGCCAGCAGCCTATATGGCTCTGGGGCCAACGTCCTGACTTTC

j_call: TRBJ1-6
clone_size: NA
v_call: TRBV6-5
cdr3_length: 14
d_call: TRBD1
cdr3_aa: CASGGQGFDSPLHF
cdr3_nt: TGTGCCAGCGGCGGACAGGGATTCGATTCACCCCTCCACTTT

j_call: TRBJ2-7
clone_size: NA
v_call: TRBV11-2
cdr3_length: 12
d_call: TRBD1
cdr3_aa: CASSRDRDEQYF
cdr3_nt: TGTGCCAGCAGCCGGGACAGGGACGAGCAGTACTTC

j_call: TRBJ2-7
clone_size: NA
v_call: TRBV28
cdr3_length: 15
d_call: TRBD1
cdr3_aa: CASLGRDRGTYEQYF
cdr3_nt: TGTGCCAGCCTAGGCCGGGACAGGGGAACCTACGAGCAGTACTTC

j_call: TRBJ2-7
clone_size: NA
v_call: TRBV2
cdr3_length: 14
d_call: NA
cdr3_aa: CASRREMTGGEQYF
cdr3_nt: TGTGCCAGCAGGAGAGAAATGACAGGCGGCGAGCAGTACTTC

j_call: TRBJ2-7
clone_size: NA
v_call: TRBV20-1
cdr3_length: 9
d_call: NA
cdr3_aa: CSARGEQYF
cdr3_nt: TGCAGTGCTAGGGGCGAGCAGTACTTC

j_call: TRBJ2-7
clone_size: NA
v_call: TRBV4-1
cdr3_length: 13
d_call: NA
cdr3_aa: CASSQATEPEQYF
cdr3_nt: TGCGCCAGCAGCCAAGCCACAGAACCCGAGCAGTACTTC

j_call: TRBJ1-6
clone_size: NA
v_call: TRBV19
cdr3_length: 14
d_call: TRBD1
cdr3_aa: CASRTGTENSPLHF
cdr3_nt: TGTGCCAGTAGGACCGGGACAGAAAATTCACCCCTCCACTTT

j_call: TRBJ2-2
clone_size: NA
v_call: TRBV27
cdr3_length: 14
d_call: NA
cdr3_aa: CASSSFMNTGELFF
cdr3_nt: TGTGCCAGCAGTTCCTTCATGAACACCGGGGAGCTGTTTTTT

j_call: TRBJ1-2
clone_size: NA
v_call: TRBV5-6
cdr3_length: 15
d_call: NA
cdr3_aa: CASSLPDGTSNGYTF
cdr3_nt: TGTGCCAGCAGCTTACCGGACGGGACGAGTAATGGCTACACCTTC

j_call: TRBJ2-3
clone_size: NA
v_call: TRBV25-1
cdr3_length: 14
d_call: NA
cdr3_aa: CASTDSKNTDTQYF
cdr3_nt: TGTGCCAGCACGGACTCGAAGAACACAGATACGCAGTATTTT

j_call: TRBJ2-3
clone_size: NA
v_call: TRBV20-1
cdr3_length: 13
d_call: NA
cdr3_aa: CSAGGPVAGTQYF
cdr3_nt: TGCAGTGCCGGGGGGCCTGTTGCGGGTACGCAGTATTTT

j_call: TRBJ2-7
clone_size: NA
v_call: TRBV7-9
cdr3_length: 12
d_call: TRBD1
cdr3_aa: CASSPDRGEQYF
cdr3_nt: TGTGCCAGCAGCCCAGACAGGGGCGAGCAGTACTTC

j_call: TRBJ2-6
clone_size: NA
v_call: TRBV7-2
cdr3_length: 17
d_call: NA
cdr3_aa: CASSRVFASSGANVLTF
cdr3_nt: TGTGCCAGCAGCCGGGTGTTCGCGAGCTCTGGGGCCAACGTCCTGACTTTC

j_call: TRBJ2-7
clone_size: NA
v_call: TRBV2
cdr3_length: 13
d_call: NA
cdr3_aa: CASNAGLGSEQYF
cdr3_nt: TGTGCCAGCAATGCGGGGCTAGGAAGCGAGCAGTACTTC

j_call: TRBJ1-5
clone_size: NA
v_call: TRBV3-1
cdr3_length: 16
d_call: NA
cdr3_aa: CASSQGAGRSNQPQHF
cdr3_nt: TGTGCCAGCAGCCAAGGAGCAGGGAGAAGCAATCAGCCCCAGCATTTT

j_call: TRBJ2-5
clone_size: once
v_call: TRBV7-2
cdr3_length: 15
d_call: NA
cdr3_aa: CASSLRGGIQETQYF
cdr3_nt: TGTGCCAGCAGCTTACGTGGGGGGATCCAAGAGACCCAGTACTTC

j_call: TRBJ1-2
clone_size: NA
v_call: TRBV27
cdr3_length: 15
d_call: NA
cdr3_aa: CASRSGLRKAYGYTF
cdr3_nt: TGTGCCAGCAGATCCGGACTCCGGAAGGCCTATGGCTACACCTTC

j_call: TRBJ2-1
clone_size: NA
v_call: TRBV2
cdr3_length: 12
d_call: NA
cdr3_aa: CASSGRNNEQFF
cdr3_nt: TGTGCCAGCAGTGGAAGGAACAATGAGCAGTTCTTC

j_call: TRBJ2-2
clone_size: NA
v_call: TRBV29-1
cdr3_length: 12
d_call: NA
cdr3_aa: CSVEGKTGELFF
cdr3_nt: TGCAGCGTTGAGGGCAAAACCGGGGAGCTGTTTTTT

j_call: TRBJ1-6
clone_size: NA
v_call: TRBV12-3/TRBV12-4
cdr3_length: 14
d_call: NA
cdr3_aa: CASTPTGKVESLHF
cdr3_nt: TGTGCCAGCACCCCAACAGGGAAGGTCGAATCCCTCCACTTT

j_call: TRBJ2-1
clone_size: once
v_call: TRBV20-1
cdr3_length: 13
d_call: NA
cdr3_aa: CSATPGGWNEQFF
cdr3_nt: TGCAGTGCTACCCCCGGGGGATGGAATGAGCAGTTCTTC

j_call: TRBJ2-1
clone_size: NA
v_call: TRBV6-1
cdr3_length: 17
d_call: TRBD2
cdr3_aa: CASSRGTSGRSYNEQFF
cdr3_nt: TGTGCCAGCAGTCGAGGGACTAGCGGGAGGTCCTACAATGAGCAGTTCTTC

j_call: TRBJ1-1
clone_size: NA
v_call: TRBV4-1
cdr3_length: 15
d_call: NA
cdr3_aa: CASSQVRDVNTEAFF
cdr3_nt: TGCGCCAGCAGCCAAGTCCGCGACGTTAACACTGAAGCTTTCTTT

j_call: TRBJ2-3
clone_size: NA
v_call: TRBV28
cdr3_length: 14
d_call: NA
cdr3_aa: CASSLVQAPDTQYF
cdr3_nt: TGTGCCAGCAGTTTAGTCCAGGCCCCAGATACGCAGTATTTT

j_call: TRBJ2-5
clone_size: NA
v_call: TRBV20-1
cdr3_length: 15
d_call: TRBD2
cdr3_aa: CSVPGTSGRVETQYF
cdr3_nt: TGCAGCGTCCCCGGGACTAGCGGGAGAGTGGAGACCCAGTACTTC

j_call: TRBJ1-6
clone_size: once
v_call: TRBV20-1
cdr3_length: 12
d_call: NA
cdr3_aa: CSARDIRDALHF
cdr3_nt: TGCAGTGCTAGAGATATCAGGGACGCCCTCCACTTT

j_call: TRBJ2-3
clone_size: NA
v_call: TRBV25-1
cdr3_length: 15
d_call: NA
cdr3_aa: CASARYNDWRDTQYF
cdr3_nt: TGTGCCAGCGCGCGGTATAACGACTGGAGAGATACGCAGTATTTT

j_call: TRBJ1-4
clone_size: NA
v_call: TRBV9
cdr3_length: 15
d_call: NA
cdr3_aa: CASSPDVRGGEKLFF
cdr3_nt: TGTGCCAGCAGCCCCGACGTCCGGGGAGGTGAAAAACTGTTTTTT

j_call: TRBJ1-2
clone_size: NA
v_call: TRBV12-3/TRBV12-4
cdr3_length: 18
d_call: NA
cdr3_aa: CASSLGAGRVASNYGYTF
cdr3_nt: TGTGCCAGCAGTTTGGGAGCGGGCAGGGTAGCCTCTAACTATGGCTACACCTTC

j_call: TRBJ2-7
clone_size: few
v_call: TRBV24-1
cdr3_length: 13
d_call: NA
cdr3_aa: CATQHRTSYEQYF
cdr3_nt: TGTGCCACCCAGCATCGGACCTCCTACGAGCAGTACTTC